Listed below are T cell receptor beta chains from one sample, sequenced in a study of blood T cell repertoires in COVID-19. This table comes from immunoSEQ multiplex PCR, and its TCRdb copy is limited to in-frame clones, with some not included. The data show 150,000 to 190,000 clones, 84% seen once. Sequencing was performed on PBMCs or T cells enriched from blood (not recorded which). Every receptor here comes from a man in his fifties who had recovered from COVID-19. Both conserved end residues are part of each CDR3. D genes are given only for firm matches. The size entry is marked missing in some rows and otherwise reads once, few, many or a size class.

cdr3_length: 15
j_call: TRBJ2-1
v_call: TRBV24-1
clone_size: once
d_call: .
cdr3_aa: CATSDGGSSYNEQFF
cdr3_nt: TGTGCCACCAGTGATGGGGGCAGCTCCTACAATGAGCAGTTCTTC

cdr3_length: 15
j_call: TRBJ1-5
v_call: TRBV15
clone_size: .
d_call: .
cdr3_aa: CATSRDRGSNQPQHF
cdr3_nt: TGTGCCACCAGCAGAGATCGGGGTAGCAATCAGCCCCAGCATTTT

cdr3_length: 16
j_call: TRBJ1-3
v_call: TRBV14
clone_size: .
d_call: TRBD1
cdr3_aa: CASSQDSGGFGNTIYF
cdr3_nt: TGTGCCAGCAGCCAAGATTCAGGGGGCTTTGGAAACACCATATATTTT

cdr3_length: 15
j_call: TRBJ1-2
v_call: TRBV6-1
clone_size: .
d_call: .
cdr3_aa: CASSELVFANYGYTF
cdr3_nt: TGTGCCAGCAGTGAACTTGTATTCGCTAACTATGGCTACACCTTC

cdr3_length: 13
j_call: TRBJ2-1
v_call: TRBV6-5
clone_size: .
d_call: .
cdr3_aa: CASRKGGETEQFF
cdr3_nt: TGTGCCAGCAGAAAAGGGGGAGAAACTGAGCAGTTCTTC

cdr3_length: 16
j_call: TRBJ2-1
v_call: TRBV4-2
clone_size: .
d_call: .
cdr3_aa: CASSQDLGAWYNEQFF
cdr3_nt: TGTGCCAGCAGCCAAGATCTTGGGGCTTGGTACAATGAGCAGTTCTTC

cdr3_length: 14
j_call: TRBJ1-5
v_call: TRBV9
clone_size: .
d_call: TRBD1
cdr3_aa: CASSPGQADQPQHF
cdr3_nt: TGTGCCAGCAGCCCTGGACAGGCTGATCAGCCCCAGCATTTT

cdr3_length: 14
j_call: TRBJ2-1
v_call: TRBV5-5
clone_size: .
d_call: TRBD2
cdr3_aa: CASSPLAGGNEQFF
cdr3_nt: TGTGCCAGCAGCCCTCTAGCGGGGGGTAATGAGCAGTTCTTC

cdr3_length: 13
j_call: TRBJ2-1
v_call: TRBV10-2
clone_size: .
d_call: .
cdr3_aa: CASSDHRDNEQFF
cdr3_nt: TGCGCCAGCAGTGACCACCGAGACAATGAGCAGTTCTTC

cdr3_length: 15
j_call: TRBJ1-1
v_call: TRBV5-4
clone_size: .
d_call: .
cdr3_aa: CASSGTPEMNTEAFF
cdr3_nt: TGTGCCAGCAGTGGGACTCCCGAGATGAACACTGAAGCTTTCTTT

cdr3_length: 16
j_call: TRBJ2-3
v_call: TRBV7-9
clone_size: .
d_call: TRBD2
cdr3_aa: CASSLTLAGGPDTQYF
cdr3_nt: TGTGCCAGCAGCTTAACGCTAGCGGGGGGGCCAGATACGCAGTATTTT

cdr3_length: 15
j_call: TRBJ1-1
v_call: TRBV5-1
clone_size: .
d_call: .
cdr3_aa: CASARPTHRGTEAFF
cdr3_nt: TGCGCCAGCGCACGTCCTACACACCGGGGGACTGAAGCTTTCTTT

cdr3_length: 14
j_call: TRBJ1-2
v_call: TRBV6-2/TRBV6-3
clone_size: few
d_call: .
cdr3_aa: CASSYEVRSYGYTF
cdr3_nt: TGTGCCAGCAGTTACGAGGTCCGAAGCTATGGCTACACCTTC

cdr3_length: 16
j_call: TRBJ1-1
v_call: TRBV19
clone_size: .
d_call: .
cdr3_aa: CASSIDGAGSLTEAFF
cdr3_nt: TGTGCCAGTAGTATAGATGGGGCAGGCAGCCTTACTGAAGCTTTCTTT

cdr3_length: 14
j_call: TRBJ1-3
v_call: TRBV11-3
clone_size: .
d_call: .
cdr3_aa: CASSLPGAGNTIYF
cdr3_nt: TGTGCCAGCAGCTTACCAGGGGCTGGAAACACCATATATTTT

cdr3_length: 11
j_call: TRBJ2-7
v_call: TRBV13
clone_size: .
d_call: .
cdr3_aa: CASSPRNEQYF
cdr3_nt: TGTGCCAGCAGCCCCAGGAACGAGCAGTACTTC

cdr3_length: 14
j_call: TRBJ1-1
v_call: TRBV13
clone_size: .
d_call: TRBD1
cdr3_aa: CASSLDPPGQKAFF
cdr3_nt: TGTGCCAGCAGCTTAGATCCCCCGGGACAGAAAGCTTTCTTT

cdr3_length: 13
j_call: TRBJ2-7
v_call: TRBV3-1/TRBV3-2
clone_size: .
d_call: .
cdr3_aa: CASSQAGAWEQYF
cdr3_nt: TGTGCCAGCAGCCAGGCAGGGGCCTGGGAGCAGTACTTC

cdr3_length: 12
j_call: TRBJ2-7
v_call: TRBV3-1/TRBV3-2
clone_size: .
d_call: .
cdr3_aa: CASSQVLGRQYF
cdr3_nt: TGTGCCAGCAGCCAGGTTCTGGGCCGGCAGTACTTC

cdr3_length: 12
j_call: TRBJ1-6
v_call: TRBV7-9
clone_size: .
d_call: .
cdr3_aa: CASSPNNSPLHF
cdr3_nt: TGTGCCAGCAGCCCAAATAATTCACCCCTCCACTTT

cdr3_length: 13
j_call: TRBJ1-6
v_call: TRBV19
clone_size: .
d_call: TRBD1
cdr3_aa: CASTGQGSSPLHF
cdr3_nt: TGTGCCAGTACTGGACAGGGGAGTTCACCCCTCCACTTT

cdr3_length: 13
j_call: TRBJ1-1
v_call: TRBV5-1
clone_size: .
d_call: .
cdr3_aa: CASSYTGNTEAFF
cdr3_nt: TGCGCCAGCAGCTACACGGGGAACACTGAAGCTTTCTTT

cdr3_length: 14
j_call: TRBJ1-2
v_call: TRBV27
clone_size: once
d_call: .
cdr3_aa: CASSSLLAGGGYTF
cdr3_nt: TGTGCCAGCAGTTCACTTCTAGCGGGCGGGGGCTACACCTTC

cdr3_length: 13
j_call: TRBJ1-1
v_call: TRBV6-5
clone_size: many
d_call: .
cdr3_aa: CASSSNLGREAFF
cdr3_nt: TGTGCCAGCAGTTCGAACCTGGGGAGAGAAGCTTTCTTT

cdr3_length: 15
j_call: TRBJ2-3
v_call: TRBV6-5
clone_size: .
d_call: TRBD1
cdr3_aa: CASSQHRGRTDTQYF
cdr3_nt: TGTGCCAGCAGTCAACACAGGGGACGCACAGATACGCAGTATTTT

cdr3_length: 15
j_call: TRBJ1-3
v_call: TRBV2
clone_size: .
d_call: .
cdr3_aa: CASSRQGTSGNTIYF
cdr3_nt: TGTGCCAGCAGTCGGCAGGGAACCTCTGGAAACACCATATATTTT

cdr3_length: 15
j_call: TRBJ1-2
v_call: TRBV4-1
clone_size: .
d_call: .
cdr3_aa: CASSQDRTGRSGYTF
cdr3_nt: TGCGCCAGCAGCCAAGATAGGACGGGGAGGAGCGGCTACACCTTC

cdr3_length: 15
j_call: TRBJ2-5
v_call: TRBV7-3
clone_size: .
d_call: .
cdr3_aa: CASSLAGFGQETQYF
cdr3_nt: TGTGCCAGCAGCTTAGCCGGATTCGGGCAAGAGACCCAGTACTTC

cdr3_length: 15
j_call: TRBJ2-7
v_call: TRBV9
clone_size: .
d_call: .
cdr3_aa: CASSVGQGGTYEQYF
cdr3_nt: TGTGCCAGCAGCGTCGGACAGGGAGGGACCTACGAGCAGTACTTC

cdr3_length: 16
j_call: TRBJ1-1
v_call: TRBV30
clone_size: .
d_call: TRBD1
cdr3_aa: CAWSSTGTGINTEAFF
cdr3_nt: TGTGCCTGGAGTTCCACCGGGACAGGGATTAACACTGAAGCTTTCTTT

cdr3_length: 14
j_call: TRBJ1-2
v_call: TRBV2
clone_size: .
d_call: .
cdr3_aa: CASRRTQLNYGYTF
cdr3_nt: TGTGCCAGCAGGAGAACTCAACTAAACTATGGCTACACCTTC

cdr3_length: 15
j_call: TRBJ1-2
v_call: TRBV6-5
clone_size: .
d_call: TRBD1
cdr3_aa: CASSWRDRGNYGYTF
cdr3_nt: TGTGCCAGCAGTTGGCGGGACAGGGGAAACTATGGCTACACCTTC

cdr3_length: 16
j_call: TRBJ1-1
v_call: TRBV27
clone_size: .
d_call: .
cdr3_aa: CASRNQIEQVNSEAFF
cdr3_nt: TGTGCCAGCAGAAATCAGATAGAACAGGTCAACAGTGAAGCTTTCTTT

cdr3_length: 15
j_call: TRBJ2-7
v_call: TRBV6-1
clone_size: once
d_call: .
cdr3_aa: CASSEGLGRSYEQYF
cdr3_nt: TGTGCCAGCAGTGAAGGGTTGGGGAGGTCCTACGAGCAGTACTTC

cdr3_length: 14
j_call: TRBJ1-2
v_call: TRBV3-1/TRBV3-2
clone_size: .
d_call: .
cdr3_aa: CASSHGRGGYGYTF
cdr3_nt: TGTGCCAGCAGCCATGGCAGGGGCGGCTATGGCTACACCTTC